These 11 T cell receptor beta chains were sequenced from one sample in a study of Graves' ophthalmopathy and Graves' hyperthyroidism. Transcripts of RNA were the source for amplifying TCR beta CDR3 regions. After a first-round RT-PCR with HTBI primers, a second-round multiplex PCR was run. TCRdb recomputed calls from the multiplex PCR reads with MiXCR, one row per CDR3 protein. Of some 250,000 distinct CDR3 sequences in the sample, 45% were seen once. The sequencing sample was made of peripheral blood. These receptors were collected from an adult man with Graves' ophthalmopathy.

The genes are TRBV7-3 and TRBJ2-2, with D unresolved. The CDR3 totals 13 residues. Trimming shortened V by 4 bases and J by 5 bases, and 8 bases separated the two germline ends. Germline V lookup: CDR1 SGHTA, CDR2 FQGTGA. Written as DNA, the CDR3 is TGTGCCAGCAGCTCGATACTAACCGGGGAGCTGTTTTTT. It translates to CASSSILTGELFF.

V gene TRBV5-1 combines with J gene TRBJ2-7; 12 bases align to TRBD1. With 0 bases clipped from V and 5 bases from J, the junction kept 0 bases outside the gene matches. Germline V gene data show CDR1 as SGHRS and CDR2 as YFSETQ. This CDR3 spans 14 amino acids. CDR3 amino acids: CASSLGDRGHEQYF. Written as DNA, the CDR3 is TGCGCCAGCAGCTTGGGGGACAGGGGGCACGAGCAGTACTTC.

This clonotype was detected a few times. This sequence joins TRBV7-9 and TRBJ2-5; TRBD2 is a possible D gene (5 bases). Germline-derived CDR1 and CDR2 are SEHNR and FQNEAQ (reference sequence). The V end was cut by 1 base, the J end by 7 bases, with 16 bases between. The length of the CDR3 is 15 residues. The CDR3 DNA reads as TGTGCCAGCAGCTTAGGCGACGGTACGGGGAGGACCCAGTACTTC. Amino acid sequence: CASSLGDGTGRTQYF. Drawing the rest from reference TRBV7-9 and TRBJ2-5, the complete variable domain is DTGVSQNPRHKITKRGQNVTFRCDPISEHNRLYWYRQTLGQGPEFLTYFQNEAQLEKSRLLSDRFSAERPKGSFSTLEIQRTEQGDSAMYLCASSLGDGTGRTQYFGPGTRLLVL.

The V and J genes are TRBV29-1 and TRBJ2-5, with 12 bases fitting TRBD2. The CDR3 spans 14 residues. V dropped 5 bases and J dropped 2; count of bases not matched to a gene: 3. Germline assignment: CDR1 SQVTM and CDR2 ANQGSEA. CDR3 coding DNA: TGCAGCGTTCCTAGCGGGGGGGGTCAAGAGACCCAGTACTTC. Translation gives CSVPSGGGQETQYF.

Remarks on this clonotype: The germline gene is not matched at one end of the junction; a read error may be the cause. The rearrangement uses TRBV10-2 and TRBJ2-7; D is perhaps TRBD2 (6 bases). The germline V gene encodes CDR1 WSHSY and CDR2 SAAADI. This CDR3 is built from 13 residues. CDR3 in amino acids: CASSPSGRHEQYF. Written as DNA, the CDR3 is TGTGCCAGCAGCCCATCGGGGAGGCACGAGCAGTACTTC.

This chain connects TRBV24-1 to TRBJ2-3; D possibly matches TRBD1 or TRBD2 (5 bases each). Germline V lookup: CDR1 KGHDR, CDR2 SFDVKD. The CDR3 has 17 residues. The V end lost 3 bases, the J end lost 2 bases, and 17 bases lay between the germline ends. CDR3 nucleotides: TGTGCCACCAGTGATCGTGCGAGGGACGGGCCCACAGATACGCAGTATTTT. It yields the protein CATSDRARDGPTDTQYF.

The CDR3 DNA reads as TGTGCCAGCAGTGACCCGACAGGACACTATGGCTACACCTTC. Its protein product is CASSDPTGHYGYTF. The chain links TRBV6-5 to TRBJ1-2, with TRBD1 as a possible D gene (6 bases). The CDR3 contains 14 residues. Per germline, CDR1 MNHEY and CDR2 SVGAGI. V gave up 5 bases and J gave up 3 bases, with 13 bases separating them.

The CDR3 protein is CASRVTGSFYGYTF. Written as DNA, the CDR3 is TGTGCCAGCAGGGTGACAGGATCCTTCTATGGCTACACCTTC. The gene calls are TRBV5-4 and TRBJ1-2; weak D call: TRBD1 (6 bases). The CDR3 is made up of 14 amino acids. Trimming shortened V by 5 bases and J by 4 bases, and 15 bases separated the two germline ends. Germline V lookup: CDR1 SGHNT, CDR2 YYREEE (reference sequence). Complete variable domain (other parts from reference TRBV5-4 and TRBJ1-2): ETGVTQSPTHLIKTRGQQVTLRCSSQSGHNTVSWYQQALGQGPQFIFQYYREEENGRGNFPPRFSGLQFPNYSSELNVNALELDDSALYLCASRVTGSFYGYTFGSGTRLTVV.

This clonotype appeared many times. V usage is TRBV2 and J usage is TRBJ1-1, with D maybe TRBD1 (5 bases). The CDR3 totals 12 residues. Trimming took 8 bases from V and 13 from J, leaving 20 bases between them. Germline CDR1 is SNHLY and CDR2 is FYNNEI. Here the CDR3 reads CASQKQGTRVFF. In DNA form, the CDR3 reads TGTGCCAGCCAAAAGCAAGGGACCCGAGTTTTCTTT.

This clonotype has just a few counts. The chain joins TRBV7-3 to TRBJ2-2; 9 positions agree with TRBD1. The germline CDR1 and CDR2 sequences are SGHTA and FQGTGA. CDR3 length: 18 amino acids. Trimming at V came to 5 bases and at J to 1 base, leaving 11 bases not matched to a gene. This CDR3 reads CASSPPPGQGWNTGELFF. The CDR3 coding sequence is TGTGCCAGCAGCCCTCCCCCGGGACAGGGATGGAACACCGGGGAGCTGTTTTTT.

V usage is TRBV7-2 and J usage is TRBJ1-2; a weak D match, TRBD1 (5 bases). This CDR3 region has 14 residues. Germline loops: CDR1 SGHTA, CDR2 FQGNSA. Trimming removed 5 bases from V and 4 bases from J, with 14 bases in between. The CDR3 coding sequence is TGTGCCAGCAGCCACCCCGGGGCGTCCTATGGCTACACCTTC. This encodes CASSHPGASYGYTF.